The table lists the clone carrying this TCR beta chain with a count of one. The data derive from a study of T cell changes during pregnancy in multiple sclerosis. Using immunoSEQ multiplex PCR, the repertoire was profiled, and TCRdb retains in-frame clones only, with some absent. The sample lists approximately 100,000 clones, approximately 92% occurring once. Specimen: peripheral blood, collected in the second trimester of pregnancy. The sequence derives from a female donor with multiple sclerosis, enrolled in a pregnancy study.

The CDR3 coding sequence is TGTGCCATCAACAGCCCCGGACAGGGGGCCTACGAGCAGTACTTC. It translates to CAINSPGQGAYEQYF. The gene calls are TRBV10-3 and TRBJ2-7; 10 positions agree with TRBD1. The V and J ends lost 7 bases and 2 bases, in that order; junction bases with no gene match: 8. The CDR3 extends over 15 amino acids. Germline values: CDR1 ENHRY, CDR2 SYGVKD.